Given below is one T cell receptor beta chain in context. The antigen remains undetermined. It was negative isolation that provided the CD8+ and CD4+ T cells, whereas TEMRA cells were enriched by FACS. CDR1 PRHDT and CDR2 FYEKMQ come from the germline V gene (reference sequence). V was trimmed by 3 bases and J by 1 base, leaving 3 bases between them. This CDR3 has 12 residues. These data originate in a study of CD8 T cells in Susac syndrome. Findings and limits, study-wide: The number of individuals included in the study's TCR sequencing and HLA analysis was acknowledged as relatively small.

After extraction with the RNeasy kit, roughly 0.5 to 1 ug of the RNA was reverse transcribed using random hexamers. TCR beta CDR3 was amplified by immunoSEQ multiplex PCR. This amplification extended across 54 Vbeta and 13 Jbeta segments. One entry per CDR3 protein, called by TCRdb with MiXCR from the immunoSEQ multiplex PCR reads. The sample shows 150,000 or so distinct CDR3 sequences, just over 90% of them seen only once. The chain uses TRBV13 and TRBJ1-1; D unresolved. Sequences were obtained from CD4+ T cells from PBMCs. The sequence came from a human donor in good health. CDR3 in amino acids: CASSFWNTEAFF. In DNA, the CDR3 is TGTGCCAGCAGCTTTTGGAACACTGAAGCTTTCTTT.